This TCR beta chain comes out of a study of T cells in Graves' hyperthyroidism and ophthalmopathy. The study's findings and limits: Most clonotypes expanded in thyroid above 0.001 were likewise present in blood.

The CDR3 spans 17 residues. The trim removed 4 bases at V and 4 bases at J, leaving 12 bases unmatched. CDR1 MNHEY and CDR2 SMNVEV come from the germline V gene (reference sequence). There were TCR beta CDR3 regions amplified from RNA transcripts. The HTBI primer set was used in a first-round RT-PCR of the TCR CDR3. In TCRdb, the multiplex PCR reads were re-called with MiXCR into one record per CDR3 protein. The sample holds 600,000 or so distinct CDR3 sequences, around 15% seen once. This clonotype showed up many times. Its target is not known. Sequencing was done on a sample of blood. The sequence derives from a woman in her 30s with Graves' hyperthyroidism. V usage is TRBV27 and J usage is TRBJ1-2; 10 nucleotides align to TRBD1. The CDR3 loop is CASSWDARQGAIYGYTF. Written as DNA, the CDR3 is TGTGCCAGCAGTTGGGACGCCCGACAGGGGGCTATCTATGGCTACACCTTC.